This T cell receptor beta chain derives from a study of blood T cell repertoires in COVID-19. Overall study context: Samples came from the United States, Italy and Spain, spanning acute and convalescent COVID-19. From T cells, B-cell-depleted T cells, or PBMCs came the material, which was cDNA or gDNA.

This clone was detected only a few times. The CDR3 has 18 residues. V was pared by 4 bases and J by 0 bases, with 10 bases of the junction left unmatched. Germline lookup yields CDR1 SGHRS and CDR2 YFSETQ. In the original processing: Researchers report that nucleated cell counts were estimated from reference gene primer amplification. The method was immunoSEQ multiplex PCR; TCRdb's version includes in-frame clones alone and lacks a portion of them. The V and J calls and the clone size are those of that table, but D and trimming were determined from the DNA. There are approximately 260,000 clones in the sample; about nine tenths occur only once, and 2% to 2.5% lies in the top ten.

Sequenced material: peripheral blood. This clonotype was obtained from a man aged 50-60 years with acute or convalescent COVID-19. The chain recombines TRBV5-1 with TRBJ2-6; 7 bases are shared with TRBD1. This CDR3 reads CASSRRDSSVSGANVLTF. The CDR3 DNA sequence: TGCGCCAGCAGCAGACGGGACAGCAGCGTCTCTGGGGCCAACGTCCTGACTTTC.